Following are 10 T cell receptor beta chains from one sample sequenced in a study of blood T cell repertoires in COVID-19. Clones were sequenced by immunoSEQ multiplex PCR, and TCRdb holds only the in-frame ones, with some missing. The sample includes about 64,000 clones, about 86% of them seen just once. The sample taken for sequencing was peripheral blood. All receptors derive from a man in his forties with acute or convalescent COVID-19.

The gene calls are TRBV7-9 and TRBJ2-5; 7 bases align to TRBD2. Trimming took 8 bases from V and 5 from J; bases not matched to a gene: 11. Per the germline V gene, CDR1 is SEHNR and CDR2 is FQNEAQ (reference sequence). CDR3 length equals 14 residues. The CDR3 nucleotides are TGTGCCAGCGGCCCCCGAACTAGCGCCGAGACCCAGTACTTC. Amino acids: CASGPRTSAETQYF.

This clone has just a few counts. This chain joins TRBV4-2 and TRBJ1-1, with unresolved D. This CDR3 has 12 amino acids. Germline-derived CDR1 and CDR2 are LGHNA and YNFKEQ. Trimming shortened V by 1 base and J by 10 bases, and 10 bases separated the two germline ends. Here the CDR3 reads CASSQVPGGAFF. The DNA of the CDR3 is TGTGCCAGCAGCCAAGTTCCCGGAGGAGCTTTCTTT.

This clone was picked up a small number of times. CDR3 nucleotide sequence: TGTGCCACCAGTGACCGCAACAGGGGCCCCTACAATGAGCAGTTCTTC. As protein: CATSDRNRGPYNEQFF. The rearrangement uses TRBV24-1 and TRBJ2-1; 7 bases line up with TRBD1. This CDR3 has 16 amino acids. Germline V gene lookup returns CDR1 KGHDR and CDR2 SFDVKD. Germline trimming cut 4 bases from V and 2 bases from J; bases unmatched to any gene: 7.

The chain joins TRBV15 to TRBJ1-4, with TRBD1 matching over 7 bases. V dropped 0 bases and J dropped 2; count of bases not matched to a gene: 3. Per the germline V gene, CDR1 is LNHNV and CDR2 is YYDKDF (reference sequence). The CDR3 sequence is 16 residues long. The CDR3 DNA is TGTGCCACCAGCAGAGAAGAGGGGGCCACTAATGAAAAACTGTTTTTT. It encodes CATSREEGATNEKLFF. Supplemented by reference TRBV15 and TRBJ1-4, the full variable domain reads DAMVIQNPRYQVTQFGKPVTLSCSQTLNHNVMYWYQQKSSQAPKLLFHYYDKDFNNEADTPDNFQSRRPNTSFCFLDIRSPGLGDTAMYLCATSREEGATNEKLFFGSGTQLSVL.

V and J are TRBV7-6 and TRBJ2-7; 9 bases align to TRBD1. V gave up 2 bases and J gave up 4 bases; unmatched junction bases: 6. CDR3 length: 15 residues. Germline CDR1 reads SGHVS; CDR2 reads FNYEAQ. CDR3 loop: CASSLTGTGQYEQYF. The CDR3, as DNA: TGTGCCAGCAGCTTAACGGGGACAGGGCAATACGAGCAGTACTTC. Full variable domain (outside the CDR3, taken from reference TRBV7-6 and TRBJ2-7): GAGVSQSPRYKVTKRGQDVALRCDPISGHVSLYWYRQALGQGPEFLTYFNYEAQQDKSGLPNDRFSAERPEGSISTLTIQRTEQRDSAMYRCASSLTGTGQYEQYFGPGTRLTVT.

CDR3 region: CASARTVGTQAFF. CDR3 nucleotide sequence: TGTGCCAGCGCAAGAACTGTGGGGACACAAGCTTTCTTT. V gene TRBV3-1 (or the pseudogene TRBV3-2) combines with J gene TRBJ1-1; perhaps TRBD1 as D (6 bases). Germline CDR1 reads LGHDT; CDR2 reads YNNKEL (reference sequence). Trimming stripped 8 bases from V and 9 bases from J, with 19 bases between. This CDR3 has 13 amino acids.

Only one count was recorded for this clone. The J gene is TRBJ2-3, the V gene TRBV7-8; the D gene is possibly TRBD2 (6 bases). V was trimmed by 1 base and J by 2 bases, leaving 13 bases between them. Germline CDR1 SGHVS, CDR2 FQNEAQ. This CDR3 has 16 amino acids. The CDR3 sequence is CASSLVTSSPTDTQYF. DNA for the CDR3: TGTGCCAGCAGCTTAGTAACTAGCTCCCCCACAGATACGCAGTATTTT.

This chain links TRBV4-1 with TRBJ2-1; TRBD2 aligns across 7 bases. Germline lookup yields CDR1 MGHRA and CDR2 YSYEKL. Losses at the gene ends were 1 base for V and 9 bases for J; bases not matched to a gene: 12. The CDR3 has 16 amino acids. CDR3 residues: CASSQGGEGKDPEQFF. The CDR3 region has the DNA TGCGCCAGCAGCCAAGGCGGGGAGGGAAAGGATCCTGAGCAGTTCTTC.

The chain joins TRBV3-1 (or the pseudogene TRBV3-2) to TRBJ2-5; 11 bases are a match to TRBD2. V lost 4 bases to trimming and J lost 5 bases; unmatched junction nucleotides: 6. This CDR3 comprises 15 residues. Germline CDR1 LGHDT, CDR2 YNNKEL (reference sequence). CDR3 loop: CASSLLAGGWETQYF. DNA of the CDR3: TGTGCCAGCAGCCTGTTAGCGGGGGGGTGGGAGACCCAGTACTTC.

The chain uses TRBV2 and TRBJ2-5; 9 nucleotides align to TRBD1. Germline V gene lookup returns CDR1 SNHLY and CDR2 FYNNEI. CDR3 size: 14 residues. V lost 8 bases and J lost 5; bases outside the gene matches: 9. As DNA, the CDR3 is TGTGCCAGCCAACCGGGACAGGGAATGGAGACCCAGTACTTC. Residues: CASQPGQGMETQYF.